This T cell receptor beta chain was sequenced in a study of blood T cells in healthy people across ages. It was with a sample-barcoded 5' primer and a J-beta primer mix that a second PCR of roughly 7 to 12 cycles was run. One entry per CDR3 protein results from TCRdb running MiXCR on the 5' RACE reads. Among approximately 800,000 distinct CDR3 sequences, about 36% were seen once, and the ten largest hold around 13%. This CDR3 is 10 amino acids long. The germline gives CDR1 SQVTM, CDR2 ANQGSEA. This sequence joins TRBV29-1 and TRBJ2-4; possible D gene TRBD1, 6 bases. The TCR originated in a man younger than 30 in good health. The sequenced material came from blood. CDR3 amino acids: CSAGDNEQYF. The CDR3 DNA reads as TGCAGTGCAGGGGACAATGAGCAGTACTTC.